This paragraph covers one T cell receptor beta chain sequence. Its specificity is unknown. Cultured CD4+ T cells had their DNA profiled by the Oncomine TCR Beta short-read assay. TCRdb ran MiXCR on the PCR reads and lists one entry per CDR3 protein. Counted here are over 7,500 distinct CDR3 sequences, 30% to 35% occurring once; the ten biggest clones make up about 30%. Treatment noted: approximately nine-day PBMC culture with coronavirus spike peptide pools or control peptides (ViraFEST assay). CD4+ T-cell collection from the unexposed donor predated the COVID-19 pandemic (2011-2018). ViraFEST relied on peptide pools to expand antigen-specific T cells; the TCRs were sequenced afterward. Wells that each held approximately 2.1 million PBMCs were cultured with around 9.7 IU/ml IL-2 and 7.5 to 10 ug/ml peptide pools. The data belong to a study of vaccination and CD4 T cells after COVID-19. Study background: Stimuli were overlapping spike peptide pools of SARS-CoV-2 and three common cold coronaviruses (HCoV-NL63, HCoV-OC43, HCoV-229E).

Germline lookup yields CDR1 MNHNS and CDR2 SASEGT. V lost 1 base, J lost 5 bases, and 5 bases lay in between. The CDR3 is made up of 12 amino acids. The chain links TRBV6-1 to TRBJ1-2, with D uncertain. The specimen was CD4+ T cells from blood, cultured in vitro. This clonotype was obtained from a human donor in good health. The CDR3 DNA reads TGTGCCAGCAGTGAAGAAAGTTATGGCTACACCTTC. Residues: CASSEESYGYTF.